The 26 T cell receptor beta chains below all came from one sample that was sequenced in a study of blood T cell repertoires in COVID-19. Assay used: immunoSEQ multiplex PCR; TCRdb lists only in-frame clones, some missing. Seen here are some 300,000 clones, 75% to 90% observed once, and the top ten hold 1.5% to 2%. The material sequenced was PBMCs or T cells enriched from blood (not recorded which). The receptor source for this set is a woman aged 35 to 49 who had recovered from COVID-19.

The chain combines TRBV7-3 with TRBJ1-2; the match to TRBD1 covers 8 bases. Germline V gives CDR1 SGHTA, CDR2 FQGTGA. The CDR3 consists of 15 residues. V lost 2 bases, J lost 8 bases, and 10 bases stayed unmatched. The CDR3, as DNA: TGTGCCAGCAGCTTACGGTCGCAGGGGGCAAAAGGCTACACCTTC. This codes for CASSLRSQGAKGYTF.

This chain uses TRBV11-3 with TRBJ2-3; TRBD2 is a possible D gene (6 bases). Deletions cut 3 bases from V and 4 bases from J, with 8 bases between. The V gene's germline CDR1 is SGHNT and CDR2 YENEEA. The length of the CDR3 is 13 residues. CDR3 protein: CASSLASADTQYF. The CDR3 nucleotides are TGTGCCAGCAGCTTGGCTAGCGCAGATACGCAGTATTTT.

The chain joins TRBV7-9 to TRBJ1-2, with 9 nucleotides matching TRBD1. The CDR3 extends over 13 amino acids. The J segment lost 7 bases and the V segment lost 1 base, leaving 1 base of the junction unmatched. Germline lookup yields CDR1 SEHNR and CDR2 FQNEAQ (reference sequence). CDR3: CASSLGDRVGYTF. For the CDR3, the DNA is TGTGCCAGCAGCTTAGGGGACAGGGTTGGCTACACCTTC.

J is TRBJ2-5 and V is TRBV19; the D gene is possibly TRBD1 (6 bases). The V end was cut by 5 bases, the J end by 1 base, with 11 bases between. This CDR3 has 14 residues. Germline CDR1 and CDR2: LNHDA and SQIVND (reference sequence). The CDR3 bases are TGTGCCAGTAGTCCTCAGGGGTCCCAAGAGACCCAGTACTTC. It translates to CASSPQGSQETQYF. Supplemented by reference TRBV19 and TRBJ2-5, the full variable domain reads DGGITQSPKYLFRKEGQNVTLSCEQNLNHDAMYWYRQDPGQGLRLIYYSQIVNDFQKGDIAEGYSVSREKKESFPLTVTSAQKNPTAFYLCASSPQGSQETQYFGPGTRLLVL.

V usage is TRBV15 and J usage is TRBJ1-4; TRBD1 might be the D (5 bases). The CDR3 length is 18 residues. V shed 0 bases and J shed 4 bases, with 18 bases lying between them. Per germline, CDR1 LNHNV and CDR2 YYDKDF (reference sequence). CDR3: CATSREVWGTDRNEKLFF. The CDR3 DNA reads as TGTGCCACCAGCAGAGAAGTGTGGGGCACGGACCGTAATGAAAAACTGTTTTTT.

The rearrangement uses TRBV24-1 and TRBJ1-5, with D hard to call. Germline V CDR1 and CDR2: KGHDR, SFDVKD. The CDR3 has 13 residues. Trimming removed 5 bases from V and 2 bases from J, with 6 bases in between. CDR3 loop: CATSVRGNQPQHF. The CDR3 DNA reads TGTGCCACCAGTGTACGGGGCAATCAGCCCCAGCATTTT.

The chain combines TRBV21-1 with TRBJ2-7; the table's D call TRBD2 went unverified against the DNA. TRBV21-1 is marked as a pseudogene. The CDR3 length is 16 residues. This CDR3 is CASSNLSVAASYEQYF. CDR3 nucleotide sequence: TGTGCCAGCAGCAACCTCTCCGTAGCGGCCTCCTACGAGCAGTACTTC.

In this sample, this clone turned up a few times. The chain uses TRBV29-1 and TRBJ1-1; tentatively, D is TRBD1 (6 bases). Per germline, CDR1 SQVTM and CDR2 ANQGSEA. This CDR3 has 14 residues. Trimming stripped 5 bases from V and 3 bases from J, with 16 bases between. The CDR3 protein is CSVRETGPDTEAFF. CDR3 in DNA: TGCAGCGTTAGGGAAACAGGGCCGGACACTGAAGCTTTCTTT.

The chain links TRBV5-4 to TRBJ2-1; 10 bases match TRBD2. The germline V gene has CDR1 SGHNT and CDR2 YYREEE (reference sequence). The trim removed 4 bases at V and 3 bases at J, leaving 16 bases unmatched. The CDR3 runs 19 residues. This chain's CDR3 is CASSRLGASGRGRYNEQFF. In DNA, the CDR3 is TGTGCCAGCAGCCGCCTCGGGGCTAGCGGGAGAGGCCGCTACAATGAGCAGTTCTTC.

The CDR3 loop reads CASSPASGQRGRTGELFF. CDR3 DNA sequence: TGTGCCAGCAGCCCCGCCTCAGGACAGAGGGGGCGAACCGGGGAGCTGTTTTTT. The rearrangement joins TRBV3-1 (or the pseudogene TRBV3-2) to TRBJ2-2, with 7 positions matching TRBD1. This CDR3 contains 18 residues. Germline values: CDR1 LGHDT, CDR2 YNNKEL (reference sequence). With V trimmed by 4 bases and J by 5 bases, 16 bases remained unmatched.

This clone was counted once. This chain connects TRBV7-3 to TRBJ2-1; 9 positions agree with TRBD2. This CDR3 spans 16 amino acids. Looked up from germline, CDR1 is SGHTA and CDR2 is FQGTGA. With V trimmed by 0 bases and J by 6 bases, 6 bases remained unmatched. This CDR3 is CASSLTSSGTRNEQFF. The DNA of the CDR3 is TGTGCCAGCAGCTTAACGTCTAGCGGGACCCGCAATGAGCAGTTCTTC.

This chain links TRBV5-4 with TRBJ1-1; 8 bases map to TRBD1. V shed 3 bases and J 6 bases; nucleotides not matched to a gene: 13. The CDR3 runs to 16 residues. CDR1 is SGHNT and CDR2 is YYREEE in the germline V gene (reference sequence). CDR3 bases: TGTGCCAGCAGCTCATTATCCTACAGGGGGAGGGCTGAAGCTTTCTTT. This translates into CASSSLSYRGRAEAFF.

This clone was seen a few times. The chain recombines TRBV19 with TRBJ1-4, with 7 positions matching TRBD1. Germline values: CDR1 LNHDA, CDR2 SQIVND (reference sequence). Unmatched junction bases numbered 6, after V lost 4 bases and J lost 4 bases. There are 15 residues in the CDR3. The CDR3 is CASSKGDSYNEKLFF. CDR3 DNA sequence: TGTGCCAGTAGTAAGGGGGACAGCTATAATGAAAAACTGTTTTTT.

This chain connects TRBV23-1 to TRBJ1-2; possibly TRBD1 for D (5 bases). TRBV23-1 belongs to the ORF category, with a function that is uncertain. Trimming pared 2 bases from V and 6 bases from J, leaving 22 bases between. CDR3 size: 17 residues. DNA for the CDR3: TGCGCCAGCAGTCAACCCAGTGGGGCCCCGGGACTACATGGCTACACCTTC. It specifies CASSQPSGAPGLHGYTF.

The DNA for the CDR3 is TGTGCCAGCAGTCGCCTGGACAGGGGTTATACAGATACGCAGTATTTT. Translation gives CASSRLDRGYTDTQYF. V gene TRBV27 combines with J gene TRBJ2-3; TRBD1 aligns across 9 bases. J gave up 3 bases and V 5 bases, and 9 bases lay outside the gene matches. The CDR3 covers 16 residues. The germline CDR1 and CDR2 sequences are MNHEY and SMNVEV (reference sequence).

This clone was seen a single time. One end of the junction varies from germline; a read error may be responsible. The chain has TRBV5-1 and TRBJ2-1, with 10 nucleotides matching TRBD2. This CDR3 is 15 amino acids long. The V gene's germline CDR1 is SGHRS and CDR2 YFSETQ. CDR3 region: CASSLEAGGYSEQFF. CDR3 bases: TGCGCCAGCAGCTTGGAAGCGGGGGGGTACAGTGAGCAGTTCTTC.

This clone has only a few counts. The chain uses TRBV6-5 and TRBJ1-2; 8 nucleotides agree with TRBD1. Germline V gene sequence: CDR1 MNHEY, CDR2 SVGAGI. The J segment lost 7 bases and the V segment lost 7 bases, leaving 8 bases of the junction unmatched. The length of the CDR3 is 13 residues. For the CDR3, the DNA is TGTGCCAGCATCAAGCCAGGGGGCAGTGGCTACACCTTC. The encoded protein is CASIKPGGSGYTF.

The V gene is TRBV2, the J gene TRBJ1-4; D uncertain. This CDR3 has 14 amino acids. Trimming took off 5 bases at V and 0 bases at J, with 7 bases between the two ends. Germline assignment: CDR1 SNHLY and CDR2 FYNNEI. CDR3 DNA: TGTGCCAGCAGTATAGGAGCAACTAATGAAAAACTGTTTTTT. Translation gives CASSIGATNEKLFF. The full variable domain, in which reference TRBV2 and TRBJ1-4 provide the parts outside the CDR3, is EPEVTQTPSHQVTQMGQEVILRCVPISNHLYFYWYRQILGQKVEFLVSFYNNEISEKSEIFDDQFSVERPDGSNFTLKIRSTKLEDSAMYFCASSIGATNEKLFFGSGTQLSVL.

V and J are TRBV2 and TRBJ1-1; D is unclear. There are 13 residues in the CDR3. The V gene's germline CDR1 is SNHLY and CDR2 FYNNEI. V was pared by 5 bases and J by 4 bases, with 11 bases between. For the CDR3, the DNA is TGTGCCAGCAGTACTTTACAGAGCACTGAAGCTTTCTTT. Its protein product is CASSTLQSTEAFF.

V gene TRBV28 combines with J gene TRBJ1-2; 10 bases fit TRBD1. CDR1 is MDHEN, CDR2 SYDVKM, per germline. The trim removed 3 bases at V and 0 bases at J, leaving 10 bases unmatched. The CDR3 loop spans 18 amino acids. CDR3 DNA: TGTGCCAGCAGTTTGACCGGGACAGGGGCCCTTTCTAACTATGGCTACACCTTC. Protein product: CASSLTGTGALSNYGYTF.

CDR3 in amino acids: CANGEEGYTF. DNA for the CDR3: TGTGCCAACGGGGAGGAGGGCTACACCTTC. This chain uses TRBV24-1 with TRBJ1-2; D uncertain. Germline assignment: CDR1 KGHDR and CDR2 SFDVKD. V was shortened by 11 bases and J by 8 bases, with 11 bases between the two germline ends. The CDR3 covers 10 residues.

The chain has TRBV29-1 and TRBJ2-3; TRBD1 agrees at 9 bases. V lost 6 bases and J lost 4; bases outside the gene matches: 8. Germline CDR1 is SQVTM and CDR2 is ANQGSEA. The CDR3 runs 14 residues. CDR3 nucleotides: TGCAGCGTGGATACAGGGGGCGCCGCAGATACGCAGTATTTT. Translated, it gives CSVDTGGAADTQYF.

The chain has TRBV10-3 and TRBJ1-5; 7 bases fit TRBD1. Germline trimming cut 3 bases from V and 7 bases from J; bases unmatched to any gene: 6. The germline CDR1 and CDR2 sequences are ENHRY and SYGVKD. There are 14 residues in the CDR3. CDR3 sequence (DNA): TGTGCCATCAGTGACCAACAGGGGTACCAGCCCCAGCATTTT. Its protein is CAISDQQGYQPQHF.

The CDR3 bases are TGCGCCAGCAGCGGCGACCCTGGGACACCACAAGAAGCTTTCTTT. As protein: CASSGDPGTPQEAFF. The chain carries TRBV5-1 and TRBJ1-1, with D tentatively TRBD1 (6 bases). Germline V CDR1 and CDR2: SGHRS, YFSETQ. CDR3 size: 15 residues. V lost 4 bases and J 8 bases, leaving 21 bases between the germline ends.

The V call is TRBV13, the J call TRBJ1-1; D is possibly TRBD1 (5 bases). The CDR3 contains 14 residues. The germline V and J ends were trimmed by 7 bases and 7 bases, with 19 bases remaining between them. Germline values: CDR1 PRHDT, CDR2 FYEKMQ (reference sequence). The CDR3: CASTIAGQGSEAFF. The CDR3 DNA follows: TGTGCCAGCACTATCGCCGGGCAGGGTAGTGAAGCTTTCTTT.

This clone was seen a handful of times. The chain links TRBV11-2 to TRBJ2-1; D is uncertain. V lost 6 bases and J 8 bases, leaving 11 bases between the germline ends. Per the germline V gene, CDR1 is SGHAT and CDR2 is FQNNGV. This CDR3 contains 12 residues. CDR3 DNA sequence: TGTGCCAGCAGAGGAACAGCTGATGAGCAGTTCTTC. This codes for CASRGTADEQFF.